The clone carrying this TCR beta chain was counted only a few times. Its antigen is currently unknown. Germline CDR1 MNHEY, CDR2 SVGAGI. CDR3 length equals 14 residues. The ends lost 7 bases at V and 7 bases at J; junction bases unmatched: 5. TCRdb reprocessed the 5' RACE reads via MiXCR and lists one record per CDR3 protein. The data contain roughly 280,000 distinct CDR3 sequences, around 15% of them singletons. This specimen belongs to a study of T-cell memory formation after mild COVID-19. Study-wide findings and caveats: Whereas later expanders leaned CD4+, clones contracting day 15 to 85 showed a balanced CD4/CD8 makeup.

This clonotype originated in a man aged 18-30 years who had mild COVID-19 (a few samples of this study predate the infection). Cell type and time point are not known. This rearrangement joins TRBV6-5 to TRBJ2-5; TRBD2 agrees at 14 bases. The sample was PBMCs or a T cell subset sorted from them (not recorded which). The CDR3 nucleotides are TGTGCCAGCAAAGGACTAGCGGGGGGTGGGACCCAGTACTTC. Its protein product is CASKGLAGGGTQYF.